This TCR beta chain was sequenced for a study of T cells in pancreatic ductal adenocarcinoma. Study-wide findings and caveats: Unique clonotypes were roughly 7.2-fold more numerous in blood than in tumor. The resected cohort was biased toward the minority with early-stage disease. Comparisons of tumor and blood clonality may show falsely lower tumor diversity. No significant tumor-blood clonality difference; means were about 0.1 and 0.07.

Repertoires were generated with immunoSEQ multiplex PCR, while TCRdb's copy carries only in-frame clones and drops some. The profile shows roughly 100,000 clones, roughly 96% of them singletons. The selected patients with pancreatic ductal adenocarcinoma had surgery but no neoadjuvant therapy. The CDR3 has 18 amino acids. J lost 0 bases, V lost 1 base, and 6 bases had no gene match. The germline CDR1 and CDR2 sequences are SQVTM and ANQGSEA. Points on this clone: Its cognate antigen is unknown.

This receptor was obtained from a human donor with pancreatic ductal adenocarcinoma. The sample was PBMCs. The chain has TRBV29-1 and TRBJ2-1, with 13 positions matching TRBD2. CDR3 sequence reads: CSVEGGLAGLSSYNEQFF. The CDR3 DNA reads TGCAGCGTTGAAGGGGGACTAGCGGGACTGAGCTCCTACAATGAGCAGTTCTTC.